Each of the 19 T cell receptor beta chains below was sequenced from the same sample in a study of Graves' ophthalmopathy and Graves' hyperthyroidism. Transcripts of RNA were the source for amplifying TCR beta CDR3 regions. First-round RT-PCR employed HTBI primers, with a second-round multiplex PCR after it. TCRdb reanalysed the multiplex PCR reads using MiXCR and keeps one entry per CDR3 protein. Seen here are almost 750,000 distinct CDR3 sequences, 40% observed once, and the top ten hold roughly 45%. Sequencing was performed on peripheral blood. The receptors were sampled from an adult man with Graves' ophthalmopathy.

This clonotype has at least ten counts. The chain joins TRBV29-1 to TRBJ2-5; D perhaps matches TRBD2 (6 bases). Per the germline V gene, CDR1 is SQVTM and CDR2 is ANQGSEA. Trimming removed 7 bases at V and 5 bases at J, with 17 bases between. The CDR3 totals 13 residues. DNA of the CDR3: TGCAGCGCTGTGACTAGTTTAAGTGAGACCCAGTACTTC. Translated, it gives CSAVTSLSETQYF.

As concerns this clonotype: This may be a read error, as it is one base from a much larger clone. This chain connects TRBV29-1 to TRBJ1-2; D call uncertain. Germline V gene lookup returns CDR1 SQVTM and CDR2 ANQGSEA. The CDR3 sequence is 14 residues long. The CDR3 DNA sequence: TGCAGCGTTGTATTACAGACACCGAACTATGGCCACACCTTC. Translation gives CSVVLQTPNYGHTF.

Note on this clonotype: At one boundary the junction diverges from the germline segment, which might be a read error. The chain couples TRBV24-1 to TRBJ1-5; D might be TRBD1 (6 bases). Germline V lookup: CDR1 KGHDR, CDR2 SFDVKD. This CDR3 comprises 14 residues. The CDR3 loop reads CASSLGQGTQPQHF. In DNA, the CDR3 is TGTGCCAGCAGTTTGGGGCAGGGGACTCAGCCCCAGCATTTT.

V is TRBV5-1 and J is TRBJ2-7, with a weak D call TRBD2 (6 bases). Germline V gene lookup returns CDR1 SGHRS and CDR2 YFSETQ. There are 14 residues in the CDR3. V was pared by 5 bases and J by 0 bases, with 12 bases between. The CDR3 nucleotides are TGCGCCAGCAGTGGGGGGACCAGCTCCTACGAGCAGTACTTC. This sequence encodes CASSGGTSSYEQYF. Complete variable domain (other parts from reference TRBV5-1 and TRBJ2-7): KAGVTQTPRYLIKTRGQQVTLSCSPISGHRSVSWYQQTPGQGLQFLFEYFSETQRNKGNFPGRFSGRQFSNSRSEMNVSTLELGDSALYLCASSGGTSSYEQYFGPGTRLTVT.

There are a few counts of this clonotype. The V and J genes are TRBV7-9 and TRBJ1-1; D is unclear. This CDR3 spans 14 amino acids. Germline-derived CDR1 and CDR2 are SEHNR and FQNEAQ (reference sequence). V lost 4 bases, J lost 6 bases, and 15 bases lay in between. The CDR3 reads CASSSQGGFPEAFF. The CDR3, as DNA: TGTGCCAGCAGCTCCCAAGGCGGGTTCCCTGAAGCTTTCTTT.

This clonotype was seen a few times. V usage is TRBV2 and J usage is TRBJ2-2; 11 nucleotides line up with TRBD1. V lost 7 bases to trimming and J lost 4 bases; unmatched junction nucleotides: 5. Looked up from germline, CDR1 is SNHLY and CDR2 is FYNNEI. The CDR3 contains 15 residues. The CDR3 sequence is CASTPGTGGTGELFF. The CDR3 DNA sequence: TGTGCCAGCACACCCGGGACAGGGGGCACCGGGGAGCTGTTTTTT.

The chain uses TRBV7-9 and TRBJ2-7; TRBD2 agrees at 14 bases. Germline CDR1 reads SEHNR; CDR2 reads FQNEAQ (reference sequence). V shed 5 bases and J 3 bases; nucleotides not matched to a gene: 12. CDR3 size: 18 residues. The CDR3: CASSQGGLAGDRDYEQYF. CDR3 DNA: TGTGCCAGCAGCCAAGGGGGACTAGCGGGAGATAGGGACTACGAGCAGTACTTC.

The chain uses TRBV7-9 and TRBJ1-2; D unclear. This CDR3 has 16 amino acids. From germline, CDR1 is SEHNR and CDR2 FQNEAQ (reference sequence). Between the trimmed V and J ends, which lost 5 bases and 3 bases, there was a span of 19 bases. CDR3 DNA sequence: TGTGCCAGCAGCCCCCGGGGTCGGGAGCAGTACTATGGCTACACCTTC. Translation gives CASSPRGREQYYGYTF.

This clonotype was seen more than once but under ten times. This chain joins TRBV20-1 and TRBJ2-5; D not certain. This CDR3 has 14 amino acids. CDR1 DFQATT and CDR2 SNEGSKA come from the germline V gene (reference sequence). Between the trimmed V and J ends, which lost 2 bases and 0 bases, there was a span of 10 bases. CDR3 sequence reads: CSARYAGDQETQYF. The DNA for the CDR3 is TGCAGTGCTAGATACGCTGGCGACCAAGAGACCCAGTACTTC.

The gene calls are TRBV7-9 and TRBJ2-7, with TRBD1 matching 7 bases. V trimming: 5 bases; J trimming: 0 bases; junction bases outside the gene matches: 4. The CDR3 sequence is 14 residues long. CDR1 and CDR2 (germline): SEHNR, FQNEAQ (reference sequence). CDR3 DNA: TGTGCCAGCAGCCACGGACAGGCCTCCTACGAGCAGTACTTC. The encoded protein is CASSHGQASYEQYF.

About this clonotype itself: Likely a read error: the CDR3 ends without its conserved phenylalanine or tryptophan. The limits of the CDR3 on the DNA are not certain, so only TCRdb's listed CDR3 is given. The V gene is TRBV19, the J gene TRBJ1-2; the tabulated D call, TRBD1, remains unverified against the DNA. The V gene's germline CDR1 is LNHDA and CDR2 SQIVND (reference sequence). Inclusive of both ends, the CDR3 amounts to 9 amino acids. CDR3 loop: CASSTVRDL.

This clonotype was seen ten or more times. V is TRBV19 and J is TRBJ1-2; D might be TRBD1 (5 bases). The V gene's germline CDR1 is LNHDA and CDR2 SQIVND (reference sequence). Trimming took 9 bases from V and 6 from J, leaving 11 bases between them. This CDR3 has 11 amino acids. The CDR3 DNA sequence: TGTGCCAGCAGATTAGGGGATGGCTACACCTTC. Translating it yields CASRLGDGYTF.

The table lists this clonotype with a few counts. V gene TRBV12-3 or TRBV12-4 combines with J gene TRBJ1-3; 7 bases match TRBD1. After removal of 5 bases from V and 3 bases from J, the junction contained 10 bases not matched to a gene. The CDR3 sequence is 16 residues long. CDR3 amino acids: CASSKDRRHRGNTIYF. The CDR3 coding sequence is TGTGCCAGCAGTAAGGACAGGCGGCATCGTGGAAACACCATATATTTT.

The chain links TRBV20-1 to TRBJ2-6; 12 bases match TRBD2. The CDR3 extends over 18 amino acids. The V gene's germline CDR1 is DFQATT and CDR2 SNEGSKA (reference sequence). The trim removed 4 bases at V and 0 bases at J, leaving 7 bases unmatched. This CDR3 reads CSAKRGTSGLSGANVLTF. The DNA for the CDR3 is TGCAGTGCTAAGAGGGGGACTAGCGGGCTCTCTGGGGCCAACGTCCTGACTTTC.

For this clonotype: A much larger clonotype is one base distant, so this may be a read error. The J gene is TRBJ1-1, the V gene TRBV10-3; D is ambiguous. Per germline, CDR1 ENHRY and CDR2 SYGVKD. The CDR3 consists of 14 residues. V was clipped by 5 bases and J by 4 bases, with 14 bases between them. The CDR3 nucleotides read TGTGCCATCAGTACACGTAACGTAGGCACTGAAGCTTTCTTT. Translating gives CAISTRNVGTEAFF.

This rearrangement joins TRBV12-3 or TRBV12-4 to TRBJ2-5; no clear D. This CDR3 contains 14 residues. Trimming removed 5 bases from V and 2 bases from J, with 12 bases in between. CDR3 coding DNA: TGTGCCAGCAGTCCCCCCGTGGAACAAGAGACCCAGTACTTC. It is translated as CASSPPVEQETQYF.

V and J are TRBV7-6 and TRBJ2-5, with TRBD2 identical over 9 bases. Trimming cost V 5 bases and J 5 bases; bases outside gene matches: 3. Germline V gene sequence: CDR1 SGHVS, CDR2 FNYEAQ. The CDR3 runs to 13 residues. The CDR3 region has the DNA TGTGCCAGCAGCACTACTAGCGGGGAGACCCAGTACTTC. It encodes CASSTTSGETQYF.

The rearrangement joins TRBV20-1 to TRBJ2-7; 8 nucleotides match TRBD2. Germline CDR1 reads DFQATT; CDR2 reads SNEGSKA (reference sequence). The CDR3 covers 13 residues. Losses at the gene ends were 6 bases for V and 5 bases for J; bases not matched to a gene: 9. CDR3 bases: TGCAGTGCCGGGGGGGCGAGGGGCAACGAGCAGTACTTC. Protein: CSAGGARGNEQYF.

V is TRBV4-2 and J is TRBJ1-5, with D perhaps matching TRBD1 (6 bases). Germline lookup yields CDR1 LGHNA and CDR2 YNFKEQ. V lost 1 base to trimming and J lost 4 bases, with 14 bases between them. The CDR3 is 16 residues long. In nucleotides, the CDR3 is TGTGCCAGCAGCCAAGCGGGAGGGGGAGCAAATCAGCCCCAGCATTTT. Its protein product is CASSQAGGGANQPQHF.